A single TCR beta chain is shown here with its context. The antigen is not known. The germline gives CDR1 SEHNR, CDR2 FQNEAQ (reference sequence). The CDR3 spans 14 residues. V was pared by 1 base and J by 10 bases, with 14 bases between. The data were produced by immunoSEQ multiplex PCR, yet TCRdb's version contains in-frame clones alone and is incomplete. In the table there are roughly 180,000 clones, 55% to 85% of which are singletons. The data originate from a study of cytotoxic CD8 clonotypes in ibrutinib-treated CLL. Study observations and caveats: Public clonotypes showed up rarely, and on treatment they shrank or held steady.

The sequence came from a human donor with chronic lymphocytic leukemia. The sequenced sample was PBMCs, obtained after 24 months of ibrutinib treatment. This chain joins TRBV7-9 and TRBJ2-1; D unresolved. The CDR3 nucleotides are TGTGCCAGCAGCTTAGTTTTGGCCACGCGAGAGCAGTTCTTC. Translated, it gives CASSLVLATREQFF.